This T cell receptor beta chain was found in a study of T cells in Graves' hyperthyroidism and ophthalmopathy. The trim removed 4 bases at V and 2 bases at J, leaving 6 bases unmatched. CDR3 length: 16 residues. Germline CDR1 SGHDT, CDR2 YYEEEE. Broader study findings: The model made its ophthalmopathy prediction, and onset followed a median 6.5 months later.

It was considered stable Graves' hyperthyroidism when ophthalmopathy did not progress within 18 months. This clonotype was picked up a small number of times. What it binds is unknown. The investigators amplified TCR beta CDR3 regions from RNA transcripts. HTBI primers drove first-round RT-PCR of the TCR CDR3. TCRdb called the multiplex PCR reads again in MiXCR, with one record for every CDR3 protein. Among over 700,000 distinct CDR3 sequences listed, roughly a third were seen once. The clonotype originates from a woman in her 40s with Graves' hyperthyroidism. The sequenced material came from blood. The chain uses TRBV5-6 and TRBJ1-6; 7 nucleotides match TRBD1. The CDR3 DNA sequence: TGTGCCAGCAGCACTGGACAGGCGGCCTATAATTCACCCCTCCACTTT. Translating gives CASSTGQAAYNSPLHF.